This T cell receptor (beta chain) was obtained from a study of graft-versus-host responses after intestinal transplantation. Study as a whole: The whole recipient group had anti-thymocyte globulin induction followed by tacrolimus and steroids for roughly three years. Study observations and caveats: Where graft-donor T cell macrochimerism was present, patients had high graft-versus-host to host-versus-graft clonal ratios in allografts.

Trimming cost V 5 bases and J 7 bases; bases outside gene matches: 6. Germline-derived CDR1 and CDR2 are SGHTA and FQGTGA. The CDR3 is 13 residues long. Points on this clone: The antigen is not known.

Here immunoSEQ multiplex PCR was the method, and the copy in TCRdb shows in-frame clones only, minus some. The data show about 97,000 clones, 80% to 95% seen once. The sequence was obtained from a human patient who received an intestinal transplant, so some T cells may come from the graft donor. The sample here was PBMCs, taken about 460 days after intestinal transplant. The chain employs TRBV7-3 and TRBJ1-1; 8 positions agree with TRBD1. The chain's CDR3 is CASSQGAHGEAFF. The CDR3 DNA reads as TGTGCCAGCAGCCAGGGGGCGCATGGTGAAGCTTTCTTT.